The 16 T cell receptor beta chains below were found in one sample sequenced in a study of molecular identifiers for immune sequencing clone quantification. MiXCR was run by TCRdb on the PCR reads, yielding one entry per CDR3 protein. Of approximately 63,000 distinct CDR3 sequences listed, 15% to 20% were seen once; the top ten hold 1.4% to 1.5%. Material: naive CD8+ T cells from blood, with Jurkat cell RNA spiked in. Subset meaning: FACS-sorted CD8+CD4-CCR7+CD45RA+ naive T cells. These receptors were collected from a human donor in good health. Some libraries in this study had Jurkat cell RNA spiked in.

A note on this clonotype: A single base separates this from a much larger clone, so it may be a read error. The chain carries TRBV29-1 and TRBJ1-2, with D unresolved. The germline CDR1 and CDR2 sequences are SQVTM and ANQGSEA. The CDR3 has 15 amino acids. CDR3 loop: CSVESRDPDHYGHTF. DNA of the CDR3: TGCAGCGTTGAAAGTCGGGATCCTGACCACTATGGCCACACCTTC.

In this sample, this clonotype turned up many times. The chain uses TRBV5-4 and TRBJ1-2, with D perhaps matching TRBD1 (5 bases). Germline V gene data show CDR1 as SGHNT and CDR2 as YYREEE (reference sequence). Trimming pared 2 bases from V and 4 bases from J, leaving 21 bases between. This CDR3 comprises 17 residues. The CDR3: CASSLGPLMTGGYGYTF. The DNA for the CDR3 is TGTGCCAGCAGCTTAGGCCCCCTGATGACGGGGGGCTATGGCTACACCTTC.

The table lists this clonotype with many counts. This chain uses TRBV13 with TRBJ2-1; 9 bases line up with TRBD2. The ends lost 6 bases at V and 2 bases at J; junction bases unmatched: 8. In germline, CDR1 is PRHDT, CDR2 FYEKMQ (reference sequence). The CDR3 runs to 16 residues. In nucleotides, the CDR3 is TGTGCCAGCAGTTTTCTTACTAGCGGGCCCTACAATGAGCAGTTCTTC. It specifies CASSFLTSGPYNEQFF.

This clonotype was recorded many times. The CDR3 sequence: CASTQTPNMGLYSNQPQHF. For the CDR3, the DNA is TGTGCCAGCACTCAGACCCCCAATATGGGCCTTTATAGCAATCAGCCCCAGCATTTT. This sequence joins TRBV28 and TRBJ1-5; no clear D. In germline, CDR1 is MDHEN, CDR2 SYDVKM. V was cut by 7 bases and J by 0 bases, with 25 bases left in between. The CDR3 loop spans 19 amino acids.

Regarding this clonotype: A much larger clone sits a single nucleotide away, making a read error possible. The CDR3 carries no conserved terminal phenylalanine or tryptophan, so it likely arises from a read error. The chain recombines TRBV7-9 with TRBJ2-7, with unresolved D. Between the trimmed V and J ends, which lost 6 bases and 2 bases, there was a span of 11 bases. Per the germline V gene, CDR1 is SEHNR and CDR2 is FQNEAQ (reference sequence). The CDR3 covers 13 residues. CDR3 bases: TGTGCCAGCAGTTCGGGTTCGGCCTACGAGCAGTACTCC. Protein product: CASSSGSAYEQYS.

In this sample, this clonotype turned up a few times. This chain links TRBV11-2 with TRBJ2-2; tentatively, D is TRBD1 or TRBD2 (5 bases each). This CDR3 is built from 16 residues. The V gene's germline CDR1 is SGHAT and CDR2 FQNNGV. V lost 5 bases to trimming and J lost 7 bases, with 20 bases between them. This chain's CDR3 is CASSQSSGLAGGELFF. In DNA, the CDR3 is TGTGCCAGCAGCCAATCCTCGGGGCTAGCTGGCGGGGAGCTGTTTTTT.

V is TRBV9 and J is TRBJ2-1; 9 bases match TRBD2. Losses at the gene ends were 1 base for V and 8 bases for J; bases not matched to a gene: 7. This CDR3 contains 15 residues. Germline V CDR1 and CDR2: SGDLS, YYNGEE. The CDR3 coding sequence is TGTGCCAGCAGCGTATTTAGCGGGAGCGGCGATGAGCAGTTCTTC. It is translated as CASSVFSGSGDEQFF.

This clonotype occurred many times. This chain joins TRBV10-3 and TRBJ2-1, with 13 positions matching TRBD2. The CDR3 length is 15 residues. Losses at the gene ends were 9 bases for V and 8 bases for J; bases not matched to a gene: 10. CDR1 and CDR2 (germline): ENHRY, SYGVKD. The CDR3 nucleotides read TGTGCCATTCGGAGGACTAGCGGGAGTCAGGATGAGCAGTTCTTC. This codes for CAIRRTSGSQDEQFF.

This clonotype was recorded at least ten times. The V call is TRBV6-5, the J call TRBJ1-1, with 9 bases lining up with TRBD1. CDR3 length: 13 amino acids. J lost 6 bases, V lost 4 bases, and 3 bases had no gene match. Germline CDR1 reads MNHEY; CDR2 reads SVGAGI. The CDR3 coding sequence is TGTGCCAGCAGTTCAAGACAGGGGGCTGAAGCTTTCTTT. Its translation is CASSSRQGAEAFF.

To note about this clonotype: A much larger clone is a single base away; this may be a read error. The genes are TRBV5-6 and TRBJ1-1; D remains ambiguous. V was pared by 4 bases and J by 4 bases, with 11 bases between. The CDR3 length is 13 residues. CDR1 SGHDT and CDR2 YYEEEE come from the germline V gene. This chain's CDR3 is CASSAQLSTEAFF. CDR3 in DNA: TGTGCCAGCAGCGCCCAGCTGAGCACTGAAGCTTTCTTT.

The sample holds many counts of this clonotype. V gene TRBV4-1 combines with J gene TRBJ2-7; D may be TRBD1 (6 bases). There are 17 residues in the CDR3. Germline V CDR1 and CDR2: MGHRA, YSYEKL. Trimming took 1 base from V and 0 from J, leaving 16 bases between them. CDR3 DNA: TGCGCCAGCAGCCAAGGGGCCCGGACAGCGAGCTCCTACGAGCAGTACTTC. Residues: CASSQGARTASSYEQYF.

This clonotype showed up many times. The V and J genes are TRBV27 and TRBJ2-3; the D gene is possibly TRBD1 (6 bases). The germline V gene encodes CDR1 MNHEY and CDR2 SMNVEV (reference sequence). The CDR3 consists of 15 residues. With 8 bases removed from V and 2 bases from J, the gap between germline ends came to 17 bases. The DNA of the CDR3 is TGTGCCAGCGGTACCAGGACAGCTTTCACAGATACGCAGTATTTT. It encodes CASGTRTAFTDTQYF.

As for this clonotype: Since a much larger clone is just one base distant, this may be a read error. The CDR3 DNA reads as TGTGCCAGCAACCCCAGCGAAGGGAGTGAAGCTTTCTTT. Encoded protein: CASNPSEGSEAFF. The chain employs TRBV7-9 and TRBJ1-1; D is undetermined. The CDR3 runs to 13 residues. Germline lookup yields CDR1 SEHNR and CDR2 FQNEAQ (reference sequence). The V end was cut by 7 bases, the J end by 7 bases, with 16 bases between.

This clonotype was found many times. J is TRBJ2-7 and V is TRBV29-1, with 7 bases that match TRBD2. This CDR3 is built from 13 residues. Germline CDR1 reads SQVTM; CDR2 reads ANQGSEA. Trimming at V came to 4 bases and at J to 2 bases, leaving 5 bases not matched to a gene. The CDR3 here is CSVVKRGAYEQYF. The CDR3 DNA sequence: TGCAGCGTTGTTAAGCGGGGAGCCTACGAGCAGTACTTC.

The sample holds many counts of this clonotype. V gene TRBV14 combines with J gene TRBJ2-7; TRBD1 aligns across 8 bases. J gave up 4 bases and V 3 bases, and 11 bases lay outside the gene matches. This CDR3 contains 16 residues. Germline assignment: CDR1 SGHDN and CDR2 FVKESK. CDR3 sequence (DNA): TGTGCCAGCAGCCAGTTTTCAGGGGGCCCTGGTTACGAGCAGTACTTC. Residues: CASSQFSGGPGYEQYF.

This clonotype was seen ten or more times. This chain uses TRBV4-1 with TRBJ2-2; D gene unclear. Germline-derived CDR1 and CDR2 are MGHRA and YSYEKL. V lost 3 bases, J lost 5 bases, and 10 bases lay in between. The CDR3 is 14 residues long. The CDR3 region is CASSHSLSTGELFF. The DNA of the CDR3 is TGCGCCAGCAGCCATTCCTTGAGTACCGGGGAGCTGTTTTTT.